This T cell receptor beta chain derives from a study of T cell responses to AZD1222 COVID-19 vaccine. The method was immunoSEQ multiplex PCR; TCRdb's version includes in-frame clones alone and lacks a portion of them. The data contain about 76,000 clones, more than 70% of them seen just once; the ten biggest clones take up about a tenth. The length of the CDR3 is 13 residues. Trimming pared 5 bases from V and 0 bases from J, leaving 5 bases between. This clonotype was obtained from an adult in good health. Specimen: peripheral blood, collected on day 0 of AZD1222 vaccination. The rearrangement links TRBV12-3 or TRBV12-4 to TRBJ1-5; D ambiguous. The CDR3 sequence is CASSLSSNQPQHF. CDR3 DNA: TGTGCCAGCAGTCTGTCTAGCAATCAGCCCCAGCATTTT.